The 12 T cell receptor beta chains presented below share a single source sample, sequenced in a study of T cells in women clearing cervical HPV infection. The assay was immunoSEQ multiplex PCR, and TCRdb's table has in-frame clones only and misses some. Here the sample table reports fewer than 40,000 clones. The source material was blood buffy coat. The source is a woman aged 18-70 years with a cervical HPV16 infection that either progressed to CIN3+ or cleared (not recorded which).

Of note for this clone: The read ends 3 residues before the CDR3 terminus; that terminus is restored from the germline J gene. The chain combines TRBV28 with TRBJ2-7, with D unclear. The V end was cut by 5 bases, the J end by 1 base, with 12 bases between. This CDR3 spans 14 amino acids. Germline CDR1 MDHEN, CDR2 SYDVKM. The CDR3 DNA, read in part, is TGTGCCAGCAGTCCAGGTGGAGTTTCCTACGAG. This gives the protein CASSPGGVSYE. The complete CDR3 reads CASSPGGVSYEQYF.

Of note for this clone: The read ends 3 residues early relative to the CDR3; the germline J gene fills the gap. The V and J genes are TRBV20-1 and TRBJ2-3; a weak D match, TRBD2 (5 bases). The germline V and J ends were trimmed by 5 bases and 2 bases, with 17 bases remaining between them. The CDR3 totals 15 residues. The germline CDR1 and CDR2 sequences are DFQATT and SNEGSKA (reference sequence). CDR3 DNA, as far as it was read: TGCAGTGCTTATTCCGGGGAGTTCCTCACAGATACG. It translates to CSAYSGEFLTDT. The complete CDR3 reads CSAYSGEFLTDTQYF.

As concerns this clone: Coverage ceases 3 residues before the CDR3 finishes, and the germline J gene fills in the end. The rearrangement joins TRBV20-1 to TRBJ2-7; the match to TRBD2 covers 9 bases. Trimming at V came to 1 base and at J to 4 bases, leaving 8 bases not matched to a gene. Germline V lookup: CDR1 DFQATT, CDR2 SNEGSKA (reference sequence). The CDR3 loop spans 15 amino acids. The part of the CDR3 DNA that was read is TGCAGTGCTAGAGTTGGTAGCGGGGGTGTGTACGAG. Translating gives CSARVGSGGVYE. The full CDR3 is CSARVGSGGVYEQYF.

On this clone itself: The read is 3 residues too short to cover the CDR3 end, so that end is filled in from the germline J gene. The chain carries TRBV20-1 and TRBJ1-2; D may be TRBD1 (5 bases). Germline CDR1 and CDR2: DFQATT and SNEGSKA (reference sequence). Trimming removed 1 base at V and 7 bases at J, with 13 bases between. The CDR3 has 13 amino acids. CDR3 amino acids: CSARVGRESGYTF. Partial CDR3 DNA: TGCAGTGCTAGAGTCGGCAGGGAGTCTGGC.

Of note for this clone: The read terminates 3 residues before the CDR3 end, so the remaining end is supplied by the germline J gene. The genes are TRBV20-1 and TRBJ1-6; 9 bases are shared with TRBD1. J lost 9 bases, V lost 3 bases, and 6 bases had no gene match. The CDR3 is made up of 14 amino acids. Germline V gives CDR1 DFQATT, CDR2 SNEGSKA (reference sequence). The CDR3 region is CSARRGQGSSPLHF. The sequenced part of the CDR3 DNA is TGCAGTGCTAGGCGGGGACAGGGATCTTCACCC.

On this clone: The read comes to an end 3 residues before the CDR3 does, leaving the germline J gene to fill in the end. The gene calls are TRBV7-6 and TRBJ1-2, with 8 bases matching TRBD1. The V gene's germline CDR1 is SGHVS and CDR2 FNYEAQ. Unmatched junction bases numbered 4, after V lost 3 bases and J lost 4 bases. This CDR3 region has 14 residues. The CDR3 region is CASSLRQGPYGYTF. The CDR3 bases that were read are TGTGCCAGCAGCTTGAGACAGGGGCCCTATGGC. The full variable domain, completed using reference TRBV7-6 and TRBJ1-2, is GAGVSQSPRYKVTKRGQDVALRCDPISGHVSLYWYRQALGQGPEFLTYFNYEAQQDKSGLPNDRFSAERPEGSISTLTIQRTEQRDSAMYRCASSLRQGPYGYTFGSGTRLTVV.

As regards this clone: Read data end 3 residues before the CDR3 end; the end is taken from the germline J gene. The V gene is TRBV6-1, the J gene TRBJ2-7; the D is unclear. Germline CDR1 MNHNS, CDR2 SASEGT. The CDR3 loop spans 13 amino acids. The V gene lost 4 bases and the J gene lost 4 bases, with 11 bases spanning the gap. The sequenced CDR3 bases are TGTGCCAGCAGTGCCATAGTTGGTTACGAG. This gives the protein CASSAIVGYE. The full CDR3 sequence reads CASSAIVGYEQYF.

A remark on this clone: The sequence runs out 3 residues before the end of the CDR3; the remainder is reconstructed from the germline J gene. V is TRBV11-2 and J is TRBJ2-7, with D maybe TRBD2 (5 bases). The CDR3 sequence is 15 residues long. The V end was cut by 2 bases, the J end by 5 bases, with 16 bases between. CDR1 and CDR2 (germline): SGHAT, FQNNGV. The chain's CDR3 is CASSLSPIFGDEQYF. Incomplete CDR3 DNA: TGTGCCAGCAGCTTAAGCCCCATTTTCGGGGACGAG.

Remarks on this clone: The CDR3 extends 3 residues past the end of the read, so its final part is completed from the germline J gene. The chain is built from TRBV10-3 and TRBJ2-5; D might be TRBD1 (5 bases). Between the trimmed V and J ends, which lost 2 bases and 0 bases, there was a span of 10 bases. The CDR3 totals 15 residues. CDR1 is ENHRY, CDR2 SYGVKD, per germline. The CDR3 region is CAISEPGSYQETQYF. The part of the CDR3 DNA that was read is TGTGCCATCAGTGAGCCAGGGTCGTACCAAGAGACC.

As concerns this clone: The read finishes 3 residues shy of the CDR3 end, and the germline J gene is used to complete it. The chain employs TRBV19 and TRBJ2-7, with a tentative D call TRBD1 (6 bases). The V end lost 5 bases, the J end lost 2 bases, and 10 bases lay between the germline ends. This CDR3 comprises 13 residues. The germline V gene encodes CDR1 LNHDA and CDR2 SQIVND (reference sequence). This chain's CDR3 is CASSPDSTYEQYF. Incomplete CDR3 DNA: TGTGCCAGTAGTCCGGACAGTACCTACGAG.

A note on this clone: The CDR3 extends 3 residues past the end of the read, so its final part is completed from the germline J gene. V gene TRBV5-1 combines with J gene TRBJ1-1, with D perhaps matching TRBD1 (6 bases). The CDR3 spans 14 residues. The V end lost 6 bases, the J end lost 4 bases, and 16 bases lay between the germline ends. Germline V gene lookup returns CDR1 SGHRS and CDR2 YFSETQ. The CDR3 loop reads CASTPQGGSTEAFF. CDR3 bases read: TGCGCCAGCACGCCACAGGGAGGTTCCACTGAA.

Points on this clone: The read terminates 3 residues before the CDR3 end, so the remaining end is supplied by the germline J gene. V is TRBV11-2 and J is TRBJ2-3; TRBD1 agrees at 8 bases. The CDR3 covers 14 residues. Trimming took 5 bases from V and 3 from J; bases not matched to a gene: 4. CDR1 is SGHAT and CDR2 is FQNNGV in the germline V gene. The CDR3 bases that were read are TGTGCCAGCAGCCTCAGACAGGGGACAGATACG. Encoded protein: CASSLRQGTDT. The complete CDR3 reads CASSLRQGTDTQYF. Complete variable domain (other parts from reference TRBV11-2 and TRBJ2-3): EAGVAQSPRYKIIEKRQSVAFWCNPISGHATLYWYQQILGQGPKLLIQFQNNGVVDDSQLPKDRFSAERLKGVDSTLKIQPAKLEDSAVYLCASSLRQGTDTQYFGPGTRLTVL.